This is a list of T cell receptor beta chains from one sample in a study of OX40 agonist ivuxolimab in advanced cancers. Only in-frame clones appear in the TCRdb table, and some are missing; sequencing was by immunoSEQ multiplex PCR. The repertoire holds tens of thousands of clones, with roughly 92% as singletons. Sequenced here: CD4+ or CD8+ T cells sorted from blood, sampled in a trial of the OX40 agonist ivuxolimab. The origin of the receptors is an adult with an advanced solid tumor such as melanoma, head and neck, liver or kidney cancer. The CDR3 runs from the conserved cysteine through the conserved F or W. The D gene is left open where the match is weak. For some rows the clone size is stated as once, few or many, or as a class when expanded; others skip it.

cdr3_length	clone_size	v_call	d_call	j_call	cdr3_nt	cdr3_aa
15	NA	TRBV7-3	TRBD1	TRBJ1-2	TGTGCCAGCAGCCCTAATGGCGGGACAGCCTATGGCTACACCTTC	CASSPNGGTAYGYTF
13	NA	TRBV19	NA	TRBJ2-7	TGTGCCAGTAGTGAGGGGAAAAGGCTCGAGCAGTACTTC	CASSEGKRLEQYF
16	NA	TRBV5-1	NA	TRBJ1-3	TGCGCCAGCAGTCCGTTTCTAGGGGGCTCTGGAAACACCATATATTTT	CASSPFLGGSGNTIYF
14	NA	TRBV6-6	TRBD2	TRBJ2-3	TGTGCCAGCACCCTCGGGGGGACCGCGGATACGCAGTATTTT	CASTLGGTADTQYF
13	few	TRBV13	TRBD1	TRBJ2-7	TGTGCCAGCCGGACAGGCGCAACTAACGAGCAGTACTTC	CASRTGATNEQYF
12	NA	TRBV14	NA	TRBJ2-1	TGTGCCAGCAGTGAAGGGACGCCCGAGCAGTTCTTC	CASSEGTPEQFF
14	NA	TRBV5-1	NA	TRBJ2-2	TGCGCCAGCAGCCGGATTGTGGGTGGCGGGGAGCTGTTTTTT	CASSRIVGGGELFF
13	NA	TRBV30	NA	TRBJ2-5	TGTGCCTGGAGAAGAGGAGGGGTAGAGACCCAGTACTTC	CAWRRGGVETQYF
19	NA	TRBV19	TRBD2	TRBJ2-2	TGTGCCAGTAGTATTCGGGGACTAGCGGGGGCACCCGACACCGGGGAGCTGTTTTTT	CASSIRGLAGAPDTGELFF
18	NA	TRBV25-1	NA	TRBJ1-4	TGTGCCAGCAGTGAATCCGGCGGGGCCGCCTCAACTAATGAAAAACTGTTTTTT	CASSESGGAASTNEKLFF
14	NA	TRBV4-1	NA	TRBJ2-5	TGCGCCAGCAGCCCCGTGGGGGGACAAGAGACCCAGTACTTC	CASSPVGGQETQYF
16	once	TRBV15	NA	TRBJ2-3	TGTGCCACCAGCAGAGATCGGGCGAGGGGCACAGATACGCAGTATTTT	CATSRDRARGTDTQYF
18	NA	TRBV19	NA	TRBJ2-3	TGTGCCAGTAGGGCCGGAGACAGGACGACTAAGAGCACAGATACGCAGTATTTT	CASRAGDRTTKSTDTQYF
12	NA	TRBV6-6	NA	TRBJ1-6	TGTGCCAGCAGTTTAGGGAATTCACCCCTCCACTTT	CASSLGNSPLHF
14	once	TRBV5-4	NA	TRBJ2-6	TGTGCCAGCAGCTACAACTCTGGGGCCAACGTCCTGACTTTC	CASSYNSGANVLTF
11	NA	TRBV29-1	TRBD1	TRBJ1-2	TGCAGCGTCCGGACAGGGGAAGGCTACACCTTC	CSVRTGEGYTF
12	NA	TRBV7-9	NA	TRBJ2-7	TGTGCCAGCACGGACGAATCCTACGAGCAGTACTTC	CASTDESYEQYF
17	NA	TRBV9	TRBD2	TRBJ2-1	TGTGCCAGCAGCCCCCACGCGGGACTAGCTAGGATCGGTGAGCAGTTCTTC	CASSPHAGLARIGEQFF
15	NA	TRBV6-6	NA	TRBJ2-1	TGTGCCAGCAGTTACCCTCCGACTCCTTACAATGAGCAGTTCTTC	CASSYPPTPYNEQFF
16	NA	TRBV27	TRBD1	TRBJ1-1	TGTGCCAGCTATCCCCCCTTCGGGGTGACAGGGGCTGGAGGTTTCTTT	CASYPPFGVTGAGGFF
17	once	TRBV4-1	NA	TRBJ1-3	TGCGCCAGCAGCCAAGTCTGGACAACCAACTCTGGAAACACCATATATTTT	CASSQVWTTNSGNTIYF
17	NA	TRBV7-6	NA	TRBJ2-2	TGTGCCAGCAGCTTAGCTCTTGCGTCAGGTCCCACCGGGGAGCTGTTTTTT	CASSLALASGPTGELFF
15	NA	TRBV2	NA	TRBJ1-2	TGTGCCAGCAGGTGGGAGAACAGGGAGGGCTATGGCTACACCTTC	CASRWENREGYGYTF
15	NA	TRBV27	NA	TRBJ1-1	TGTGCCAGCAGTTTGGGGTCTCCCCAGCACCTGGAAGCTTTCTTT	CASSLGSPQHLEAFF
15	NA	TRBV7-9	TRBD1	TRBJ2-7	TGTGCCAGCAGCTTAAACGACAGGGCCTCCTACGAGCAGTACTTC	CASSLNDRASYEQYF
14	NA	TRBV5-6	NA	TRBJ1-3	TGTGCCAGCAGCTTAGGGGTGACGGGAAACACCATATATTTT	CASSLGVTGNTIYF
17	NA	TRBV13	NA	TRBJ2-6	TGTGCCAGCAGCTTAGACAGGGAACTCGCTGGGGCCAACGTCCTGACTTTC	CASSLDRELAGANVLTF
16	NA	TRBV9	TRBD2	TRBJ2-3	TGTGCCAGCAGCGTAGAACTAGCGGGGGGGCGTAATACGCAGTATTTT	CASSVELAGGRNTQYF
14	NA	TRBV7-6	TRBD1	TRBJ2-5	TGTGCCAGCAGCTTAGGGACAGGCGGAGAGACCCAGTACTTC	CASSLGTGGETQYF
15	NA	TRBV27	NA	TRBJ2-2	TGTGCCAGCAGTTTGGCGAGGGGGGTTTACGGGGAGCTGTTTTTT	CASSLARGVYGELFF
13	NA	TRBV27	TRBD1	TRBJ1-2	TGTGCCAGCAGCCTGGACAGGGGCTATGGCTACACCTTC	CASSLDRGYGYTF
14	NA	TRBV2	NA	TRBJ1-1	TGTGCCAGCAGTGAGGGCGGCATGAACACTGAAGCTTTCTTT	CASSEGGMNTEAFF
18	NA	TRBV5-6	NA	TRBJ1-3	TGTGCCAGCAGCCCCTCCGGCGGTTGGAGATACTCTGGAAACACCATATATTTT	CASSPSGGWRYSGNTIYF
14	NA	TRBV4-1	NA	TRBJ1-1	TGCGCCAGCAGCCAAGGACGTCCCGGTCCTGAAGCTTTCTTT	CASSQGRPGPEAFF
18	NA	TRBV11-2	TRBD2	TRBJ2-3	TGTGCCAGCAGCTTAGGAATAGCGGGTATATCTAGCACAGATACGCAGTATTTT	CASSLGIAGISSTDTQYF
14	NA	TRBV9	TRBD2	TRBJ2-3	TGTGCCAGCAGCGTAACTAGCGACACAGATACGCAGTATTTT	CASSVTSDTDTQYF
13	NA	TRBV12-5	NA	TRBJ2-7	TGTGCTAGTGGCCCGGGTGGGTCCTACGAGCAGTACTTC	CASGPGGSYEQYF